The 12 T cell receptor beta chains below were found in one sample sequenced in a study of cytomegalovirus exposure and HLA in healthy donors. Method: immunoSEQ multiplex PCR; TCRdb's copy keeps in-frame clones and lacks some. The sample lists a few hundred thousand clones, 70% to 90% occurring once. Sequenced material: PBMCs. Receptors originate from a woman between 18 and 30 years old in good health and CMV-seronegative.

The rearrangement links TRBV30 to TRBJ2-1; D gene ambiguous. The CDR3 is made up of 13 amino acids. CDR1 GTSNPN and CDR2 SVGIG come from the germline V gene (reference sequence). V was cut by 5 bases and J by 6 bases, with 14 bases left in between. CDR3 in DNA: TGTGCCTGGGGAGCAGACCTGAGCAATGAGCAGTTCTTC. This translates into CAWGADLSNEQFF. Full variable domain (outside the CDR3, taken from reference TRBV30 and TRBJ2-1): SQTIHQWPATLVQPVGSPLSLECTVEGTSNPNLYWYRQAAGRGLQLLFYSVGIGQISSEVPQNLSASRPQDRQFILSSKKLLLSDSGFYLCAWGADLSNEQFFGPGTRLTVL.

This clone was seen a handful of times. CDR3 in DNA: TGTGCCAGTAGTAGATATTCGAGTGCAACTAATGAAAAACTGTTTTTT. Protein product: CASSRYSSATNEKLFF. This chain connects TRBV19 to TRBJ1-4, with D unresolved. There are 16 residues in the CDR3. The germline V gene encodes CDR1 LNHDA and CDR2 SQIVND (reference sequence). The V gene lost 4 bases and the J gene lost 0 bases, with 12 bases spanning the gap.

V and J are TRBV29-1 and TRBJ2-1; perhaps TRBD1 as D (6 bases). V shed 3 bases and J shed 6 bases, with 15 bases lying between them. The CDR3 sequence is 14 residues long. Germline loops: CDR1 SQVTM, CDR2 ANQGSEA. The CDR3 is CSVEGAAAINEQFF. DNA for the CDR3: TGCAGCGTTGAGGGGGCGGCAGCTATCAATGAGCAGTTCTTC.

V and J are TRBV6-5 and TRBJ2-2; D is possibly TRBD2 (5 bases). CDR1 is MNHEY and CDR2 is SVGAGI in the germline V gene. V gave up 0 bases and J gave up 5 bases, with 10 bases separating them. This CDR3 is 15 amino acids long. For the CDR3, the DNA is TGTGCCAGCAGTTACTCGAAAGGGAGTACCGGGGAGCTGTTTTTT. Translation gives CASSYSKGSTGELFF.

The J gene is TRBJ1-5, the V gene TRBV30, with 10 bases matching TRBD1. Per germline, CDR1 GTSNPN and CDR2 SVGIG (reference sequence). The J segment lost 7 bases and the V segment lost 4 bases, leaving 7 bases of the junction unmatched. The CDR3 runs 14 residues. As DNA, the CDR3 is TGTGCCTGGACGGAGGGACAGGGGAGCCAGCCCCAGCATTTT. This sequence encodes CAWTEGQGSQPQHF.

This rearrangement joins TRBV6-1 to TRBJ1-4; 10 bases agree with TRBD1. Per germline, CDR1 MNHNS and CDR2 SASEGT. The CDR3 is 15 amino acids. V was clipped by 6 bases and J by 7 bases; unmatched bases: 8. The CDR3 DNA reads TGTGCCAGCAGACACGACAGGGGGCGGGGTGAAAAACTGTTTTTT. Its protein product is CASRHDRGRGEKLFF.

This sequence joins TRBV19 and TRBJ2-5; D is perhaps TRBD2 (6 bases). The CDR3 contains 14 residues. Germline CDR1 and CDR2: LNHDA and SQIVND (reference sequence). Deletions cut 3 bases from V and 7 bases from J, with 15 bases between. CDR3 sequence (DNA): TGTGCCAGTAGTATCACGACGGGGCGGGGGACCCAGTACTTC. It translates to CASSITTGRGTQYF.

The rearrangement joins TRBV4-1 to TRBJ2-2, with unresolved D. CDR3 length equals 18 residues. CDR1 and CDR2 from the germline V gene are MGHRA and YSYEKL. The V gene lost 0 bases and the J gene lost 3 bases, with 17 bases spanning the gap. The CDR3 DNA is TGCGCCAGCAGCCAAGAGGCTCCAAAAGGTGCGGACACCGGGGAGCTGTTTTTT. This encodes CASSQEAPKGADTGELFF.

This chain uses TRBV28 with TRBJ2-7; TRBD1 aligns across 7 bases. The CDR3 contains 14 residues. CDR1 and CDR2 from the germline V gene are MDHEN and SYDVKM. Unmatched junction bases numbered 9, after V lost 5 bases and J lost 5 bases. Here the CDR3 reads CASSPNRGSDEQYF. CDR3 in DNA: TGTGCCAGCAGTCCTAACAGGGGTTCGGACGAGCAGTACTTC.

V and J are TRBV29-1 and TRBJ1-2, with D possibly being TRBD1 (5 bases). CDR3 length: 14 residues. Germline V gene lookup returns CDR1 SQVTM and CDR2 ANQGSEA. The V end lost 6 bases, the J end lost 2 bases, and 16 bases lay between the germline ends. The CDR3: CSVPTGGENYGYTF. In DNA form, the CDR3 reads TGCAGCGTCCCCACGGGGGGGGAGAACTATGGCTACACCTTC.

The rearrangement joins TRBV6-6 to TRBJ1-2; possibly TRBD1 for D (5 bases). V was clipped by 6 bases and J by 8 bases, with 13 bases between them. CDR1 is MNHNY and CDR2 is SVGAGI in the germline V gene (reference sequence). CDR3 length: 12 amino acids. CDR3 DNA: TGTGCCAGCAGGGAAGGGGTTGGGGGCTACACCTTC. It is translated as CASREGVGGYTF.

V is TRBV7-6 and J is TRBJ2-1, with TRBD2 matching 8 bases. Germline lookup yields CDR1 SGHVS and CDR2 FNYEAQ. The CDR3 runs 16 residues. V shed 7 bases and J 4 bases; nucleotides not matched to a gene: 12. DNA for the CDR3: TGTGCCAGCACCCTTTGGGGGGGCGGGGGGTACAATGAGCAGTTCTTC. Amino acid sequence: CASTLWGGGGYNEQFF.